A selection of T cell receptor beta chains follows, all from one sample in a study of Ad26.COV2.S vaccination and SARS-CoV-2 variants. Generated by immunoSEQ multiplex PCR, the TCRdb table keeps only in-frame clones and is missing some. This sample carries roughly 400,000 clones, approximately 90% of them seen once, and the ten largest clones take approximately 1.9%. The material sequenced was peripheral blood, taken in a trial of Ad26.COV2.S vaccine versus placebo. The receptors were sampled from a person aged 18-65 years who received the Ad26.COV2.S COVID-19 vaccine or a placebo. CDR3s include the opening cysteine and the closing phenylalanine or tryptophan. Fields, in order: CDR3 DNA, CDR3 protein, clone size, J gene, V gene, D gene. The D gene is left open where the match is weak. Clone size appears in some rows only: once, few, many, or a class for an expanded clone.

TGTGCCAGCAGATACAGGGCCATCAGCAGGGAAGCTTTCTTT | CASRYRAISREAFF | NA | TRBJ1-1 | TRBV27 | NA
TGTGCCACCAGTGACCTTTCTGGGGGCGGCGAGACCCAGTACTTC | CATSDLSGGGETQYF | once | TRBJ2-5 | TRBV24-1 | NA
TGTGCCAGTACCCGCCAGCCGAACACCGGGGAGCTGTTTTTT | CASTRQPNTGELFF | NA | TRBJ2-2 | TRBV19 | NA
TGCGCCAGCAGCCAATTCTCTAGCGGGATTTCTGGGGAGCAGTACTTC | CASSQFSSGISGEQYF | NA | TRBJ2-7 | TRBV4-1 | TRBD2
TGTGCCAGCAGCAACAGGAGGAACACTGAAGCTTTCTTT | CASSNRRNTEAFF | NA | TRBJ1-1 | TRBV6-2/TRBV6-3 | NA
TGTGCCAGTCAGGAGTTAGCGGGAGGGGGCACCGGGGAGCTGTTTTTT | CASQELAGGGTGELFF | NA | TRBJ2-2 | TRBV19 | TRBD2
TGCAGCGGGGAAGGACAGGGAGGCACTGAAGCTTTCTTT | CSGEGQGGTEAFF | NA | TRBJ1-1 | TRBV29-1 | TRBD1
TGTGCCTCCGGACGGAGACAAGAGACCCAGTACTTC | CASGRRQETQYF | NA | TRBJ2-5 | TRBV30 | NA
TGTGCCAGCAGCTTAGGGTTAGCGGGAATCGGATGGAATGAGCAGTTCTTC | CASSLGLAGIGWNEQFF | NA | TRBJ2-1 | TRBV11-3 | TRBD2
TGCGCCAGCAGCTTGACCGCGGGAGATCACAATGAGCAGTTCTTC | CASSLTAGDHNEQFF | NA | TRBJ2-1 | TRBV5-1 | TRBD2
TGTGCCAGCAGCAAGGGGGACACCTTCTACGAGCAGTACTTC | CASSKGDTFYEQYF | NA | TRBJ2-7 | TRBV21-1 | NA
TGTGCTAGTGGTTTGGGTCCAGGGTATAGCAATCAGCCCCAGCATTTT | CASGLGPGYSNQPQHF | NA | TRBJ1-5 | TRBV12-5 | NA
TGTGCCAGCAGCCCCCGGGACCCGGGGCCTTATGGCTACACCTTC | CASSPRDPGPYGYTF | NA | TRBJ1-2 | TRBV7-2 | NA